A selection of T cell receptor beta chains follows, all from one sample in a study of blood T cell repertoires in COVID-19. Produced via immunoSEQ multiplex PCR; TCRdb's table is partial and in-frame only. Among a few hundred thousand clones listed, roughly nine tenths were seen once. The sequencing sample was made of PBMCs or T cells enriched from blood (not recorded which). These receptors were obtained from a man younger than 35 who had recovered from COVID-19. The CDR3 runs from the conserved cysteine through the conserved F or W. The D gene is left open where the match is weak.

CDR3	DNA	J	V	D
CASSRDGGRLEAFF	TGTGCCAGCAGCCGGGACGGGGGACGGCTTGAAGCTTTCTTT	TRBJ1-1	TRBV6-5	NA
CASSLTGTSGDTQYF	TGTGCCAGCAGCTTAACGGGGACTAGCGGCGATACGCAGTATTTT	TRBJ2-3	TRBV7-3	TRBD2
CASSSGVNNEQFF	TGTGCCAGCAGCTCCGGAGTAAACAATGAGCAGTTCTTC	TRBJ2-1	TRBV7-3	NA
CASRGQGSTDTQYF	TGTGCCAGCAGGGGACAGGGGAGCACAGATACGCAGTATTTT	TRBJ2-3	TRBV2	TRBD1
CASSERETQYF	TGTGCCAGCAGTGAGAGAGAGACCCAGTACTTC	TRBJ2-5	TRBV6-1	NA
CASSSGGSAEAFF	TGTGCCAGCAGTTCAGGGGGCTCCGCTGAAGCTTTCTTT	TRBJ1-1	TRBV12-3/TRBV12-4	TRBD1
CASSDRYEQYF	TGCGCCAGCAGCGACAGATACGAGCAGTACTTC	TRBJ2-7	TRBV5-1	NA
CASSQVPSSSTGELFF	TGTGCCAGCAGCCAAGTCCCTAGCTCTAGCACCGGGGAGCTGTTTTTT	TRBJ2-2	TRBV3-1/TRBV3-2	NA
CATSDDRAETQYF	TGTGCCACCAGTGACGACAGGGCAGAGACCCAGTACTTC	TRBJ2-5	TRBV24-1	TRBD1
CAISETSDEQFF	TGTGCCATCAGTGAAACTAGCGATGAGCAGTTCTTC	TRBJ2-1	TRBV10-3	TRBD2
CSASIGSNEKLFF	TGCAGTGCTAGTATCGGTTCTAATGAAAAACTGTTTTTT	TRBJ1-4	TRBV20-1	NA
CASSLSGETYNEQFF	TGTGCCAGCAGCTTAAGCGGGGAGACTTACAATGAGCAGTTCTTC	TRBJ2-1	TRBV7-2	TRBD2
CASGLPTGAVINQPQHF	TGTGCTAGTGGTTTGCCTACAGGGGCGGTAATCAATCAGCCCCAGCATTTT	TRBJ1-5	TRBV12-5	TRBD1
CATSRARQDDGYTF	TGTGCCACCAGCAGAGCAAGACAGGACGACGGCTACACCTTC	TRBJ1-2	TRBV15	NA
CASSPFSGANQPQHF	TGTGCCAGCAGCCCCTTTTCAGGGGCCAATCAGCCCCAGCATTTT	TRBJ1-5	TRBV7-2	NA
CASSLNRAPEAFF	TGTGCCAGCAGCTTGAACAGGGCCCCTGAAGCTTTCTTT	TRBJ1-1	TRBV5-5	NA
CASSPGLAEAFF	TGTGCCAGCAGCCCAGGGTTGGCTGAAGCTTTCTTT	TRBJ1-1	TRBV12-3/TRBV12-4	NA
CASSAGGWVFYEQYF	TGTGCCAGCAGCGCCGGGGGGTGGGTCTTCTACGAGCAGTACTTC	TRBJ2-7	TRBV5-8	TRBD2
CASSHFKGYTF	TGCGCCAGCAGCCATTTTAAAGGCTACACCTTC	TRBJ1-2	TRBV4-1	NA
CAWSVRTGELFF	TGTGCCTGGAGTGTGAGGACCGGGGAGCTGTTTTTT	TRBJ2-2	TRBV30	NA
CASSQEAGYEQYF	TGTGCCAGCAGCCAAGAAGCGGGCTACGAGCAGTACTTC	TRBJ2-7	TRBV4-2	NA